This is a list of T cell receptor beta chains from one sample in a study of vaccination and CD4 T cells after COVID-19. A single record per CDR3 protein comes from TCRdb applying MiXCR to the PCR reads. Of approximately 9,500 distinct CDR3 sequences detected, roughly three fifths appear once; the ten largest clones hold 20% to 30%. These receptors have no identified antigens. What was sequenced was CD4+ T cells from blood, cultured in vitro. The receptors originated from a human donor who had recovered from COVID-19. The CDR3 runs from the conserved cysteine through the conserved F or W. Fields, in order: V gene, D gene, J gene, clone size, CDR3 DNA, CDR3 protein. The D gene is left open where the match is weak. Size is omitted from some rows. Given values are once, few, many or a class for expanded clones.

>TRBV30|.|TRBJ1-6|.
TGTGCCTGGACGCCAGGTTATAATTCACCCCTCCACTTT
CAWTPGYNSPLHF
>TRBV27|.|TRBJ1-6|.
TGTGCCAGCAGTACGAAGCCTTATAATTCACCCCTCCACTTT
CASSTKPYNSPLHF
>TRBV2|TRBD2|TRBJ2-5|.
TGTGCCAGCAGTGAACTAGCGGGAGATTCGAAGACCCAGTACTTC
CASSELAGDSKTQYF
>TRBV19|.|TRBJ2-3|few
TGTGCCAGTAAATACCGGGCCTCCGGCACAGATACGCAGTATTTT
CASKYRASGTDTQYF
>TRBV28|.|TRBJ1-2|.
TGTGCCAGCAGTTTGAGGGGGTGGGTAAACTATGGCTACACCTTC
CASSLRGWVNYGYTF
>TRBV20-1|TRBD2|TRBJ2-5|few
TGCAGTGCTAGAGATCCTAGCGGGAAAGAGACCCAGTACTTC
CSARDPSGKETQYF
>TRBV20-1|.|TRBJ2-4|once
TGCAGTGCTAGAGATCCAGCGGGAAAAGGGGGGACCAAAAACATTCAGTACTTC
CSARDPAGKGGTKNIQYF
>TRBV2|.|TRBJ1-2|.
TGTGCCAGCAGGGTCCCGCGGACAGCAACGTATGGTAGCGGGGGCTACACCTTC
CASRVPRTATYGSGGYTF
>TRBV18|.|TRBJ2-2|.
TGTGCCAGCTCACCACTTATGGGGGAGTCCGGGGAGCTGTTTTTT
CASSPLMGESGELFF
>TRBV7-9|.|TRBJ2-7|.
TGTGCCAGCAGCCGGGACACTTCCTACGAGCAGTACTTC
CASSRDTSYEQYF